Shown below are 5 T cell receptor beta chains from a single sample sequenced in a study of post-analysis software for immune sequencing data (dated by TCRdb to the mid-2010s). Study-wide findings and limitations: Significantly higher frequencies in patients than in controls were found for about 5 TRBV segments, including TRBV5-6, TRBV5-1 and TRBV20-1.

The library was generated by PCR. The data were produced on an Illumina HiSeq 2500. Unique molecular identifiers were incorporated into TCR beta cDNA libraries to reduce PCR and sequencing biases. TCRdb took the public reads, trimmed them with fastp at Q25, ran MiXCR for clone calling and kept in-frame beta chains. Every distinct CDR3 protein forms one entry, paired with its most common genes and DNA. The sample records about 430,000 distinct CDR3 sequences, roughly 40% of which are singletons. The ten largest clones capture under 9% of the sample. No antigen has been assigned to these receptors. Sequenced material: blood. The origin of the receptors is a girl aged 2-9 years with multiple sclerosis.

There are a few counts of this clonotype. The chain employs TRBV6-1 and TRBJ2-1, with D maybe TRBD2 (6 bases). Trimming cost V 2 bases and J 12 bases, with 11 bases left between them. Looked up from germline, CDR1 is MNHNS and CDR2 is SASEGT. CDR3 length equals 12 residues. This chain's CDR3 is CASSEWRAVQFF. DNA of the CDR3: TGTGCCAGCAGTGAATGGAGGGCTGTGCAGTTCTTC.

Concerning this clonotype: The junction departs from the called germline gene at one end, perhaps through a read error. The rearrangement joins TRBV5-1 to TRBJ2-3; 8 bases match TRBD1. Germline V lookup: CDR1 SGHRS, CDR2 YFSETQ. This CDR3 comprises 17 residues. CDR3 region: CASSPRSGAGGTDTQYF. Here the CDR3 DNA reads TGCGCCAGCAGCCCCCGTTCGGGGGCAGGGGGCACGGATACGCAGTATTTT.

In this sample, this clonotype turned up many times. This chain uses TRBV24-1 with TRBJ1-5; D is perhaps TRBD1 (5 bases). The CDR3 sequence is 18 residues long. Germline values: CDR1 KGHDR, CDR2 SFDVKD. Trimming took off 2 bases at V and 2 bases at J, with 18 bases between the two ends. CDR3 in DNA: TGTGCCACCAGTGATTCCTCCTTTGGGGGAATAGGCAATCAGCCCCAGCATTTT. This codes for CATSDSSFGGIGNQPQHF.

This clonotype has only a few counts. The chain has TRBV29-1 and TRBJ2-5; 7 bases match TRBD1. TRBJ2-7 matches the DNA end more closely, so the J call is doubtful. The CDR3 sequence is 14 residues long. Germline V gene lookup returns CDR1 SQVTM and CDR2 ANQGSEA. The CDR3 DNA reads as TGCAGCGTTGAAGAGGGGCGGACAGGCTACGAGCAGTACTTC. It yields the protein CSVEEGRTGYEQYF.

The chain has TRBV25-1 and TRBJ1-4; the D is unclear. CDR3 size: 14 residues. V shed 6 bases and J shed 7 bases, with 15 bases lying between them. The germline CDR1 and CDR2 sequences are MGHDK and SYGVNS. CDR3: CASRGPDKAEKLFF. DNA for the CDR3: TGTGCCAGCAGAGGACCGGATAAGGCTGAAAAACTGTTTTTT.